The T cell receptor (beta chain) under discussion was sequenced for a study of shared clonotypes between healthy human individuals. Looking at the study overall: A couple of female and a few male donors aged 18 to 49 were enrolled. Study results and caveats: The naive CD4 repertoires of a handful of donors were compared, and roughly 5% of clonotypes were shared. Non-shared clonotypes displayed generation probabilities falling below those of clonotypes present in all four donors.

Some clones are missing from TCRdb's copy, which holds only in-frame ones; the method was immunoSEQ multiplex PCR. The repertoire holds 2.5 million or so clones, with more than 90% as singletons. On this clone itself: Its antigen is unidentified.

CDR3 length: 13 amino acids. Trimming pared 6 bases from V and 3 bases from J, leaving 12 bases between. Germline CDR1 is MNHEY and CDR2 is SVGAGI. The chain employs TRBV6-5 and TRBJ2-7, with D hard to call. The specimen was naive CD4+ T cells sorted from blood. The subset was: CD45RA+ positively selected. This clonotype was obtained from a man younger than 35 in good health. The CDR3 is CASRRSDFYEQYF. The DNA for the CDR3 is TGTGCCAGCAGGCGCTCGGATTTCTACGAGCAGTACTTC.